These 20 T cell receptor beta chains share one sample of origin, sequenced in a study of graft-versus-host responses after intestinal transplantation. These receptors have no known antigen. Clones were sequenced by immunoSEQ multiplex PCR, and TCRdb holds only the in-frame ones, with some missing. This table has tens of thousands of clones, 70% to 90% appearing once. The sample here was unstimulated CD8+ T cells sorted from spleen or lymph node cells, taken before intestinal transplant. Receptors originate from a human donor who received an intestinal transplant.

The chain carries TRBV4-1 and TRBJ1-4; D gene ambiguous. Germline assignment: CDR1 MGHRA and CDR2 YSYEKL. Trimming pared 0 bases from V and 4 bases from J, leaving 15 bases between. The CDR3 spans 17 residues. The DNA of the CDR3 is TGCGCCAGCAGCCAAGATAACGCAGCGGCTAATAATGAAAAACTGTTTTTT. Its protein is CASSQDNAAANNEKLFF.

Notes on this clone: The sample has other DNA sequences that encode this CDR3 too. The chain joins TRBV4-1 to TRBJ1-1; maybe TRBD1 (5 bases). This CDR3 contains 13 residues. CDR1 and CDR2 (germline): MGHRA, YSYEKL. V lost 4 bases and J 1 base, leaving 7 bases between the germline ends. CDR3 bases: TGCGCCAGCAGCCCACAGGAGAACACTGAAGCTTTCTTT. It encodes CASSPQENTEAFF.

V usage is TRBV7-3 and J usage is TRBJ2-1; weak D call: TRBD2 (5 bases). Per the germline V gene, CDR1 is SGHTA and CDR2 is FQGTGA. There are 13 residues in the CDR3. The V end was cut by 5 bases, the J end by 10 bases, with 15 bases between. The CDR3 loop reads CASSPFGGGEQFF. The CDR3 DNA is TGTGCCAGCAGCCCCTTCGGAGGCGGGGAGCAGTTCTTC.

The genes are TRBV2 and TRBJ2-7, with 8 positions matching TRBD1. This CDR3 spans 13 amino acids. V was clipped by 8 bases and J by 2 bases; unmatched bases: 5. Germline V gene data show CDR1 as SNHLY and CDR2 as FYNNEI. CDR3 sequence (DNA): TGTGCCAGCCGAAGACAGGGGCCCTACGAGCAGTACTTC. This sequence encodes CASRRQGPYEQYF.

The chain combines TRBV4-1 with TRBJ1-3; D is ambiguous. The germline V gene encodes CDR1 MGHRA and CDR2 YSYEKL. V lost 0 bases, J lost 4 bases, and 4 bases lay in between. This CDR3 region has 13 residues. The CDR3 region has the DNA TGCGCCAGCAGCCAAGAACAGGGAAACACCATATATTTT. Protein: CASSQEQGNTIYF.

This clone came up once. V and J are TRBV18 and TRBJ2-7; 13 bases map to TRBD2. Germline-derived CDR1 and CDR2 are KGHSH and LQKENI. The CDR3 loop spans 20 amino acids. J lost 2 bases, V lost 2 bases, and 15 bases had no gene match. CDR3 sequence: CASSPSFRGLLAGGTYEQYF. In DNA, the CDR3 is TGTGCCAGCTCACCAAGTTTCCGGGGCCTACTAGCGGGGGGGACCTACGAGCAGTACTTC.

The genes are TRBV5-1 and TRBJ1-2; possible D gene TRBD1, 5 bases. V was clipped by 4 bases and J by 6 bases, with 16 bases between them. The germline V gene encodes CDR1 SGHRS and CDR2 YFSETQ. The CDR3 is made up of 14 amino acids. The CDR3 loop is CASSEKAGYHGYTF. CDR3 DNA sequence: TGCGCCAGCAGCGAGAAGGCAGGGTACCATGGCTACACCTTC.

The gene calls are TRBV29-1 and TRBJ1-1; 9 bases map to TRBD1. V lost 5 bases, J lost 1 base, and 2 bases stayed unmatched. Germline V gene lookup returns CDR1 SQVTM and CDR2 ANQGSEA. The length of the CDR3 is 13 residues. The CDR3 nucleotides read TGCAGCGTTACAGGGGGCGAGAACACTGAAGCTTTCTTT. This codes for CSVTGGENTEAFF.

The genes are TRBV15 and TRBJ1-1; D is undetermined. Trimming removed 4 bases from V and 0 bases from J, with 6 bases in between. The length of the CDR3 is 13 residues. Germline V gene sequence: CDR1 LNHNV, CDR2 YYDKDF (reference sequence). The chain's CDR3 is CATSIPMNTEAFF. CDR3 nucleotide sequence: TGTGCCACCAGCATACCTATGAACACTGAAGCTTTCTTT.

CDR3 loop: CASQNAEPNTGELFF. The CDR3 DNA sequence: TGTGCCAGCCAGAACGCGGAACCGAACACCGGGGAGCTGTTTTTT. The chain is built from TRBV28 and TRBJ2-2; the D is unclear. Germline CDR1 MDHEN, CDR2 SYDVKM. With 8 bases removed from V and 0 bases from J, the gap between germline ends came to 13 bases. The CDR3 totals 15 residues.

V gene TRBV5-1 combines with J gene TRBJ2-3; 9 bases agree with TRBD2. The ends lost 0 bases at V and 6 bases at J; junction bases unmatched: 5. The CDR3 is made up of 15 amino acids. CDR1 is SGHRS and CDR2 is YFSETQ in the germline V gene. Here the CDR3 reads CASSLETSGVDTQYF. In DNA form, the CDR3 reads TGCGCCAGCAGCTTGGAGACTAGCGGAGTTGATACGCAGTATTTT.

The table lists this clone with a count of one. The gene calls are TRBV13 and TRBJ2-7, with 8 bases fitting TRBD2. After removal of 4 bases from V and 0 bases from J, the junction contained 5 bases not matched to a gene. The CDR3 is 15 residues long. The germline gives CDR1 PRHDT, CDR2 FYEKMQ (reference sequence). This CDR3 reads CASSSVAGSSYEQYF. CDR3 nucleotides: TGTGCCAGCAGCTCCGTAGCGGGGTCCTCCTACGAGCAGTACTTC. Full variable domain (missing parts from reference TRBV13 and TRBJ2-7): AAGVIQSPRHLIKEKRETATLKCYPIPRHDTVYWYQQGPGQDPQFLISFYEKMQSDKGSIPDRFSAQQFSDYHSELNMSSLELGDSALYFCASSSVAGSSYEQYFGPGTRLTVT.

This chain links TRBV4-2 with TRBJ2-7; a weak D match, TRBD1 (6 bases). This CDR3 comprises 14 residues. V was pared by 1 base and J by 3 bases, with 10 bases between. Germline loops: CDR1 LGHNA, CDR2 YNFKEQ. The CDR3 DNA sequence: TGTGCCAGCAGCCAAGTCCCACAGGGCTACGAGCAGTACTTC. Amino acid sequence: CASSQVPQGYEQYF.

V and J are TRBV28 and TRBJ2-7, with 7 nucleotides matching TRBD1. Germline loops: CDR1 MDHEN, CDR2 SYDVKM. This CDR3 is 14 amino acids long. Trimming at V came to 7 bases and at J to 3 bases, leaving 9 bases not matched to a gene. CDR3 DNA: TGTGCCAGCACCCCCGACAGGGATCTCTACGAGCAGTACTTC. This gives the protein CASTPDRDLYEQYF.

This clone appeared a few times. This rearrangement joins TRBV7-9 to TRBJ2-7; D remains unclear. The CDR3 covers 13 residues. Trimming cost V 4 bases and J 2 bases, with 9 bases left between them. Germline V gene lookup returns CDR1 SEHNR and CDR2 FQNEAQ (reference sequence). The CDR3 DNA reads TGTGCCAGCAGCTCCGCGGCCACCTACGAGCAGTACTTC. Its protein is CASSSAATYEQYF.

The chain recombines TRBV4-1 with TRBJ1-2; 8 bases are shared with TRBD1. The CDR3 consists of 14 residues. Germline V lookup: CDR1 MGHRA, CDR2 YSYEKL. V gave up 3 bases and J gave up 6 bases; unmatched junction bases: 6. The CDR3 reads CASSHTGGGDGYTF. The DNA of the CDR3 is TGCGCCAGCAGCCATACAGGGGGAGGGGATGGCTACACCTTC.

The chain links TRBV5-6 to TRBJ2-1, with 10 bases lining up with TRBD2. Germline CDR1 SGHDT, CDR2 YYEEEE. The CDR3 spans 16 residues. The V and J ends lost 4 bases and 7 bases, in that order; junction bases with no gene match: 11. CDR3 bases: TGTGCCAGCAGCCTGGGAGCGGGAGGGCCAGGTAATGAGCAGTTCTTC. It codes for CASSLGAGGPGNEQFF.

The chain joins TRBV28 to TRBJ2-3; 9 bases agree with TRBD2. V lost 5 bases to trimming and J lost 0 bases; unmatched junction nucleotides: 6. This CDR3 is built from 16 residues. The germline gives CDR1 MDHEN, CDR2 SYDVKM. The CDR3 loop reads CASSPRTSASTDTQYF. The CDR3 DNA is TGTGCCAGCAGTCCCCGGACTAGCGCAAGCACAGATACGCAGTATTTT.

The CDR3 coding sequence is TGTGCCAGCTCACGAGGGGACAGGGAAGGTGGCAATCAGCCCCAGCATTTT. As protein: CASSRGDREGGNQPQHF. The chain has TRBV18 and TRBJ1-5, with TRBD1 identical over 9 bases. The germline V gene has CDR1 KGHSH and CDR2 LQKENI. CDR3 length: 17 amino acids. V shed 4 bases and J 2 bases; nucleotides not matched to a gene: 9. Based on the CDR3 plus reference TRBV18 and TRBJ1-5, the full variable domain is NAGVMQNPRHLVRRRGQEARLRCSPMKGHSHVYWYRQLPEEGLKFMVYLQKENIIDESGMPKERFSAEFPKEGPSILRIQQVVRGDSAAYFCASSRGDREGGNQPQHFGDGTRLSIL.

This chain joins TRBV5-1 and TRBJ2-1; 12 bases line up with TRBD2. Looked up from germline, CDR1 is SGHRS and CDR2 is YFSETQ. The CDR3 is 16 residues long. Unmatched junction bases numbered 6, after V lost 0 bases and J lost 8 bases. The CDR3 DNA follows: TGCGCCAGCAGCTTGGGGAGACTAGCGGGAGTAGATGAGCAGTTCTTC. Protein: CASSLGRLAGVDEQFF.